Presented here are 32 T cell receptor beta chains from one specimen sequenced in a study of cytomegalovirus exposure and HLA in healthy donors. PCR primers comprised 60 Vbeta and 13 Jbeta primers. Profiled with immunoSEQ multiplex PCR; TCRdb holds only in-frame clones, not every one. This sample carries about 160,000 clones, about four fifths of them seen once, and the ten largest clones take approximately 11%. Sequenced: PBMCs. These receptors were obtained from a man in his fifties or sixties in good health and CMV-seropositive.

This chain connects TRBV4-2 to TRBJ2-1; 12 bases agree with TRBD2. The ends lost 1 base at V and 0 bases at J; junction bases unmatched: 7. Germline assignment: CDR1 LGHNA and CDR2 YNFKEQ. This CDR3 comprises 19 residues. DNA for the CDR3: TGTGCCAGCAGCCAAGTCCCCCCTAGCGGGGGGGCCTCCTACAATGAGCAGTTCTTC. This encodes CASSQVPPSGGASYNEQFF.

This clone came up a few times. This sample includes further DNA sequences coding for the same CDR3. J is TRBJ1-2 and V is TRBV4-3; TRBD1 might be the D (5 bases). The CDR3 runs to 15 residues. Germline values: CDR1 LGHNA, CDR2 YSLEER. V lost 0 bases and J 4 bases, leaving 12 bases between the germline ends. CDR3 bases: TGCGCCAGCAGCCAAGATCGGTCCAGGGTCTATGGCTACACCTTC. This sequence encodes CASSQDRSRVYGYTF.

The rearrangement uses TRBV10-3 and TRBJ2-1, with TRBD2 matching 7 bases. The CDR3 spans 16 residues. The trim removed 4 bases at V and 4 bases at J, leaving 10 bases unmatched. Looked up from germline, CDR1 is ENHRY and CDR2 is SYGVKD. CDR3 coding DNA: TGTGCCATCAGTGTGAGGACGGGAGGTTCATACAATGAGCAGTTCTTC. As protein: CAISVRTGGSYNEQFF.

The gene calls are TRBV9 and TRBJ2-1; TRBD2 matches at 15 bases. The CDR3 runs 20 residues. Germline V gene lookup returns CDR1 SGDLS and CDR2 YYNGEE. Trimming cost V 3 bases and J 0 bases; bases outside gene matches: 10. The CDR3 coding sequence is TGTGCCAGCAGCGGGACCGGGACTAGCGGGGGGTATAGCTCCTACAATGAGCAGTTCTTC. It codes for CASSGTGTSGGYSSYNEQFF.

This rearrangement joins TRBV7-6 to TRBJ1-1; D may be TRBD1 (6 bases). V lost 5 bases and J lost 0, with 10 bases in between. The CDR3 totals 14 residues. Germline lookup yields CDR1 SGHVS and CDR2 FNYEAQ. The CDR3 DNA is TGTGCCAGCAGCCCTACAGGGTTGAACACTGAAGCTTTCTTT. This encodes CASSPTGLNTEAFF.

The chain recombines TRBV5-1 with TRBJ2-7; 8 nucleotides align to TRBD1. This CDR3 region has 13 residues. V lost 2 bases and J lost 5; bases outside the gene matches: 3. Germline V CDR1 and CDR2: SGHRS, YFSETQ. The CDR3 DNA reads as TGCGCCAGCAGCTTCAGGGGGCTTAACGAGCAGTACTTC. Translated: CASSFRGLNEQYF.

CDR3 in DNA: TGTGCCAGTACCACCATAGACCGGGACATACAAGAAGCTTTCTTT. Amino acids: CASTTIDRDIQEAFF. The chain recombines TRBV19 with TRBJ1-1; TRBD1 might be the D (6 bases). V lost 7 bases, J lost 8 bases, and 23 bases lay in between. Looked up from germline, CDR1 is LNHDA and CDR2 is SQIVND (reference sequence). This CDR3 has 15 amino acids.

This clone showed up just a few times. The chain joins TRBV10-3 to TRBJ2-5; TRBD2 might be the D (6 bases). CDR1 and CDR2 (germline): ENHRY, SYGVKD. This CDR3 region has 14 residues. The V end lost 0 bases, the J end lost 2 bases, and 7 bases lay between the germline ends. CDR3 in amino acids: CAISESRGQETQYF. In nucleotides, the CDR3 is TGTGCCATCAGTGAGTCGCGGGGTCAAGAGACCCAGTACTTC.

The count of this clone is one. The genes are TRBV28 and TRBJ2-1; 12 nucleotides line up with TRBD1. This CDR3 has 15 residues. From germline, CDR1 is MDHEN and CDR2 SYDVKM. Trimming took 6 bases from V and 9 from J; bases not matched to a gene: 9. CDR3: CASRKPGQGAGEQFF. The CDR3 nucleotides read TGTGCCAGCAGAAAGCCGGGACAGGGGGCTGGTGAGCAGTTCTTC.

The chain joins TRBV5-1 to TRBJ2-3; TRBD2 matches 8 bases. V shed 5 bases and J 2 bases; nucleotides not matched to a gene: 4. The germline V gene has CDR1 SGHRS and CDR2 YFSETQ. The CDR3 loop spans 14 amino acids. CDR3: CASSKAGDTDTQYF. DNA for the CDR3: TGCGCCAGCAGTAAAGCGGGAGACACAGATACGCAGTATTTT.

The chain combines TRBV29-1 with TRBJ2-5, with unresolved D. The CDR3 runs 12 residues. CDR1 SQVTM and CDR2 ANQGSEA come from the germline V gene. The V end lost 0 bases, the J end lost 8 bases, and 10 bases lay between the germline ends. The CDR3 DNA follows: TGCAGCGTTGAAGACAACGGTTATACCCAGTACTTC. It codes for CSVEDNGYTQYF. The full variable domain, completed using reference TRBV29-1 and TRBJ2-5, is SAVISQKPSRDICQRGTSLTIQCQVDSQVTMMFWYRQQPGQSLTLIATANQGSEATYESGFVIDKFPISRPNLTFSTLTVSNMSPEDSSIYLCSVEDNGYTQYFGPGTRLLVL.

This clone has more than one count but fewer than ten. The chain carries TRBV7-9 and TRBJ2-7; D is possibly TRBD1 (5 bases). V was clipped by 5 bases and J by 0 bases, with 14 bases between them. This CDR3 has 15 residues. Germline V CDR1 and CDR2: SEHNR, FQNEAQ (reference sequence). The CDR3, as DNA: TGTGCCAGCAGCATGACAGTTACATCCTCCTACGAGCAGTACTTC. This codes for CASSMTVTSSYEQYF.

The count of this clone is one. The V and J genes are TRBV15 and TRBJ1-1; TRBD1 is a possible D gene (6 bases). This CDR3 region has 14 residues. Germline V gene sequence: CDR1 LNHNV, CDR2 YYDKDF (reference sequence). The V and J ends lost 0 bases and 6 bases respectively, with 11 bases between them. The CDR3 sequence is CATSRDTGLAEAFF. CDR3 nucleotide sequence: TGTGCCACCAGCAGAGATACAGGGCTTGCTGAAGCTTTCTTT.

This clone was recorded a few times. The chain carries TRBV5-1 and TRBJ2-1; TRBD1 agrees at 12 bases. After removal of 0 bases from V and 7 bases from J, the junction contained 5 bases not matched to a gene. Germline V gene sequence: CDR1 SGHRS, CDR2 YFSETQ. The CDR3 is made up of 16 amino acids. The CDR3 here is CASSLEGQGAGNEQFF. DNA of the CDR3: TGCGCCAGCAGCTTGGAGGGACAGGGGGCAGGTAATGAGCAGTTCTTC.

The chain combines TRBV5-6 with TRBJ2-3, with TRBD1 as a possible D gene (6 bases). This CDR3 is 15 amino acids long. CDR1 SGHDT and CDR2 YYEEEE come from the germline V gene. V was cut by 0 bases and J by 3 bases, with 11 bases left in between. CDR3 DNA sequence: TGTGCCAGCAGCTTGGGACAGGACGTGACAGATACGCAGTATTTT. Encoded protein: CASSLGQDVTDTQYF.

In this sample, this clone turned up a few times. The V call is TRBV5-4, the J call TRBJ2-5; D gene ambiguous. The DNA end lines up better with TRBJ2-7; the J call may be wrong. The CDR3 totals 15 residues. Germline loops: CDR1 SGHNT, CDR2 YYREEE (reference sequence). Written as DNA, the CDR3 is TGTGCCAGCAGCGACGAGGAGACCTTGACCTACGAGCAGTACTTC. Translated, it gives CASSDEETLTYEQYF.

CDR3: CASSLTGPGEQYF. The CDR3 DNA follows: TGTGCCAGCAGCTTGACAGGGCCGGGAGAGCAGTACTTC. This rearrangement joins TRBV7-9 to TRBJ2-7; TRBD1 matches 7 bases. The CDR3 consists of 13 residues. V shed 3 bases and J 7 bases; nucleotides not matched to a gene: 6. Germline V lookup: CDR1 SEHNR, CDR2 FQNEAQ (reference sequence).

Only a few counts were recorded for this clone. The V call is TRBV29-1, the J call TRBJ2-5; no definite D call. Trimming left V 6 bases short and J 9 bases short, with 14 bases between. The CDR3 totals 11 residues. In germline, CDR1 is SQVTM, CDR2 ANQGSEA. The CDR3 loop reads CSVATSESQYF. CDR3 bases: TGCAGCGTAGCCACCTCCGAGTCCCAGTACTTC.

The chain links TRBV12-5 to TRBJ2-3; perhaps TRBD2 as D (5 bases). The CDR3 loop spans 12 amino acids. Germline CDR1 and CDR2: LGHNT and FRNRAP. The germline V and J ends were trimmed by 6 bases and 3 bases, with 7 bases remaining between them. The CDR3 bases are TGTGCTAGTGGACCGGGGACAGATACGCAGTATTTT. Amino acid sequence: CASGPGTDTQYF.

The sample holds one count of this clone. This chain uses TRBV7-2 with TRBJ2-7; maybe TRBD1 (6 bases). V lost 0 bases and J 2 bases, leaving 14 bases between the germline ends. Per germline, CDR1 SGHTA and CDR2 FQGNSA. CDR3 length: 16 residues. CDR3 region: CASSLALTGPPYEQYF. The CDR3 nucleotides are TGTGCCAGCAGCTTAGCCTTGACAGGTCCTCCCTACGAGCAGTACTTC.

The V and J genes are TRBV6-1 and TRBJ1-5, with 8 bases identical to TRBD1. Trimming took 6 bases from V and 7 from J; bases not matched to a gene: 8. CDR3 length: 14 amino acids. Germline CDR1 MNHNS, CDR2 SASEGT. For the CDR3, the DNA is TGTGCCAGCAGCCCTGACAGGGGCGAGCAGCCCCAGCATTTT. This encodes CASSPDRGEQPQHF.

The chain recombines TRBV9 with TRBJ1-1; 11 bases are a match to TRBD1. This CDR3 region has 14 residues. Trimming at V came to 3 bases and at J to 3 bases, leaving 1 base not matched to a gene. Germline V CDR1 and CDR2: SGDLS, YYNGEE. CDR3 in DNA: TGTGCCAGCAGCGCGGGACAGGGGGACACTGAAGCTTTCTTT. It codes for CASSAGQGDTEAFF.

V is TRBV9 and J is TRBJ1-2; D remains unclear. V gave up 3 bases and J gave up 7 bases, with 22 bases separating them. Germline V lookup: CDR1 SGDLS, CDR2 YYNGEE. The CDR3 consists of 16 residues. CDR3 DNA: TGTGCCAGCAGCGACTATATCGGGAATTCTATAGGTGGCTACACCTTC. Its protein product is CASSDYIGNSIGGYTF.

The gene calls are TRBV11-3 and TRBJ2-5; D unclear. V was pared by 4 bases and J by 2 bases, with 14 bases between. Looked up from germline, CDR1 is SGHNT and CDR2 is YENEEA. The CDR3 sequence is 15 residues long. The CDR3 reads CASSSRGGGQETQYF. The DNA for the CDR3 is TGTGCCAGCAGCTCAAGAGGCGGTGGGCAAGAGACCCAGTACTTC. Variable domain in full (rest from reference TRBV11-3 and TRBJ2-5): EAGVVQSPRYKIIEKKQPVAFWCNPISGHNTLYWYLQNLGQGPELLIRYENEEAVDDSQLPKDRFSAERLKGVDSTLKIQPAELGDSAVYLCASSSRGGGQETQYFGPGTRLLVL.

The chain employs TRBV25-1 and TRBJ2-3; D perhaps matches TRBD1 (6 bases). V lost 1 base and J lost 0, with 11 bases in between. There are 16 residues in the CDR3. Per germline, CDR1 MGHDK and CDR2 SYGVNS. The CDR3 is CASSESGAQSTDTQYF. In DNA form, the CDR3 reads TGTGCCAGCAGTGAATCAGGGGCTCAGAGCACAGATACGCAGTATTTT.

This clone was seen only once. The CDR3 loop reads CAWSVVPGGYGYTF. The DNA of the CDR3 is TGTGCCTGGAGTGTCGTCCCGGGGGGCTATGGCTACACCTTC. The V call is TRBV30, the J call TRBJ1-2, with D maybe TRBD1 (5 bases). V was pared by 0 bases and J by 4 bases, with 12 bases between. From germline, CDR1 is GTSNPN and CDR2 SVGIG (reference sequence). CDR3 size: 14 residues.

The chain carries TRBV7-6 and TRBJ1-5, with TRBD1 identical over 10 bases. V lost 5 bases to trimming and J lost 1 base; unmatched junction nucleotides: 2. Germline V gives CDR1 SGHVS, CDR2 FNYEAQ. This CDR3 has 15 residues. CDR3: CASSRTGGSNQPQHF. Written as DNA, the CDR3 is TGTGCCAGCAGCCGGACAGGGGGAAGCAATCAGCCCCAGCATTTT.

The CDR3 protein is CASSWNRQFDGYTF. The CDR3 nucleotides read TGTGCCAGCAGTTGGAATAGACAGTTCGACGGCTACACCTTC. This sequence joins TRBV6-5 and TRBJ1-2, with D maybe TRBD1 (5 bases). Germline V CDR1 and CDR2: MNHEY, SVGAGI. CDR3 size: 14 residues. Trimming stripped 4 bases from V and 8 bases from J, with 17 bases between.

The DNA of the CDR3 is TGCAGCGTTGTTGGAACTGGAGACATTCAGTACTTC. Its translation: CSVVGTGDIQYF. The rearrangement joins TRBV29-1 to TRBJ2-4; D gene unclear. Germline values: CDR1 SQVTM, CDR2 ANQGSEA. Trimming left V 4 bases short and J 8 bases short, with 12 bases between. This CDR3 has 12 residues.

The chain recombines TRBV30 with TRBJ1-4; 10 bases are shared with TRBD1. J lost 8 bases, V lost 2 bases, and 8 bases had no gene match. The CDR3 totals 15 residues. Germline loops: CDR1 GTSNPN, CDR2 SVGIG (reference sequence). This chain's CDR3 is CAWSRRTGGVEKLFF. CDR3 DNA sequence: TGTGCCTGGAGTCGACGGACAGGGGGGGTAGAAAAACTGTTTTTT.

This chain links TRBV5-1 with TRBJ2-3; 11 bases agree with TRBD2. The CDR3 consists of 17 residues. Germline CDR1 and CDR2: SGHRS and YFSETQ. V lost 0 bases to trimming and J lost 0 bases; unmatched junction nucleotides: 3. This chain's CDR3 is CASSLGTSGSSTDTQYF. The CDR3 nucleotides read TGCGCCAGCAGCTTGGGGACTAGCGGGTCTAGCACAGATACGCAGTATTTT.

The rearrangement uses TRBV6-5 and TRBJ1-5; D is unclear. This CDR3 comprises 15 residues. Germline V gene sequence: CDR1 MNHEY, CDR2 SVGAGI. The germline V and J ends were trimmed by 7 bases and 0 bases, with 13 bases remaining between them. For the CDR3, the DNA is TGTGCCAGCACCCCCACCCCCGGTAGCAATCAGCCCCAGCATTTT. Translated, it gives CASTPTPGSNQPQHF.